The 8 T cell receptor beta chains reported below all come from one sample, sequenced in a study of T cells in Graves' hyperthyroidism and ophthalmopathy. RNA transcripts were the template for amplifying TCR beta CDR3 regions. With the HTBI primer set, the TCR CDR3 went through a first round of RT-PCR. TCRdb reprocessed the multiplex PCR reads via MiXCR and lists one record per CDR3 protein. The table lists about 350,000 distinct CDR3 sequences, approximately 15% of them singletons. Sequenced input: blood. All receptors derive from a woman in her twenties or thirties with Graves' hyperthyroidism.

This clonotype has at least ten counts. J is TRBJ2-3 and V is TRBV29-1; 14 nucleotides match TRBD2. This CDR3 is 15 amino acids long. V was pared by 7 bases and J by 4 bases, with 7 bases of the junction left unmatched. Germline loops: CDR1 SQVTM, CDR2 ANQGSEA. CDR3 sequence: CSAGTSGSSADTQYF. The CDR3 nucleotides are TGCAGCGCGGGGACTAGCGGGAGCAGCGCAGATACGCAGTATTTT.

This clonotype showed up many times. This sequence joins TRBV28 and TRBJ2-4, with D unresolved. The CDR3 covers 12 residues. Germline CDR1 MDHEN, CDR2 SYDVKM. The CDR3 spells CATTQAKNIQYF. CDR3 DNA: TGTGCTACTACTCAAGCCAAAAACATTCAGTACTTC.

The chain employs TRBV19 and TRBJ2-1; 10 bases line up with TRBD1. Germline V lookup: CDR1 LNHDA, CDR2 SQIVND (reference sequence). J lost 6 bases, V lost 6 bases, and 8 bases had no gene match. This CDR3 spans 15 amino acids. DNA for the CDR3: TGTGCCAGTAGCGATACCGGGACAGGGGCCAATGAGCAGTTCTTC. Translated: CASSDTGTGANEQFF.

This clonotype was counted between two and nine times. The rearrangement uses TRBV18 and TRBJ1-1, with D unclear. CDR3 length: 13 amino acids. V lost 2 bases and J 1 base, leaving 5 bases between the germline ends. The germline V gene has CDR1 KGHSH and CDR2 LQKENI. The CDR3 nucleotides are TGTGCCAGCTCACCAAAATGGAACACTGAAGCTTTCTTT. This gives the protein CASSPKWNTEAFF.

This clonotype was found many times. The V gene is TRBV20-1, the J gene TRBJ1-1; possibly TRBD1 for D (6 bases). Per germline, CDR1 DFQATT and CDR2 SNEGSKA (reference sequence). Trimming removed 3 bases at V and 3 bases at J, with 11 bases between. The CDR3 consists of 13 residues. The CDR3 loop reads CSASRGGDTEAFF. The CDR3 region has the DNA TGCAGTGCTAGCAGGGGCGGCGACACTGAAGCTTTCTTT.

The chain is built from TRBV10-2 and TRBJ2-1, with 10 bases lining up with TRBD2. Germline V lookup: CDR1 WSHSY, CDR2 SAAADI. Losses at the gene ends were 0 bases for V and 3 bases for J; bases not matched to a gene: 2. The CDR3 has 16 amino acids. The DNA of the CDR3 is TGCGCCAGCAGTGAGTCGGGACTAGCGTTCTACAATGAGCAGTTCTTC. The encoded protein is CASSESGLAFYNEQFF.

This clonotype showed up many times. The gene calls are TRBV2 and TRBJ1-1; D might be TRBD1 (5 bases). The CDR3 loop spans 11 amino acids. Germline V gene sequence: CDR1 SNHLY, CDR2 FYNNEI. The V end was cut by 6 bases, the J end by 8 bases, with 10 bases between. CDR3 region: CASSDRTEAFF. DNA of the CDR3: TGTGCCAGCAGCGACAGAACCGAAGCTTTCTTT.

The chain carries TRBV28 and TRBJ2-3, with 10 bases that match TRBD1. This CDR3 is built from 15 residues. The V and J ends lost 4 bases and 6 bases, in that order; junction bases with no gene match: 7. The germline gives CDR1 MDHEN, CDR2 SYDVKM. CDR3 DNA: TGTGCCAGCAGTTCCCTAGACAGGGGGCTGGATACGCAGTATTTT. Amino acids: CASSSLDRGLDTQYF.